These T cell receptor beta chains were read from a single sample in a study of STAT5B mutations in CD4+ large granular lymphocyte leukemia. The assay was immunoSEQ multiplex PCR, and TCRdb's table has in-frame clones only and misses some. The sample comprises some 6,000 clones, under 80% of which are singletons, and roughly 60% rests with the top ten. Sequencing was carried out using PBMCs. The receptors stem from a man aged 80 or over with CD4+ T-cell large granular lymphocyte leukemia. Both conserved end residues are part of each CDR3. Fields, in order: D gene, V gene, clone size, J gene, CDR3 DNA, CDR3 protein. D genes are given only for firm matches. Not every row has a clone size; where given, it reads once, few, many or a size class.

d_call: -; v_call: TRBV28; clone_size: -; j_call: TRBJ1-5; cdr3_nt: TGTGCCAGCAGTTCAAGGATAAGTCAGCCCCAGCATTTT; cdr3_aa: CASSSRISQPQHF
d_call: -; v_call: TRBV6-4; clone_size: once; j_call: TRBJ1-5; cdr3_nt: TGTGCCAGCAGTGACTCTGGGGCAAGGTCCCAGCATTTT; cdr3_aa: CASSDSGARSQHF
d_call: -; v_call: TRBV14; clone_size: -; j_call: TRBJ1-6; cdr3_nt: TGTGCCAGCAGCCTGACGACAGGTGCCTATTCACCCCTCCACTTT; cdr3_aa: CASSLTTGAYSPLHF
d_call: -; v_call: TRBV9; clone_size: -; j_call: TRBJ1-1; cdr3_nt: TGTGCTAGCAGCGAGATCCCCGAGGGGCGGGAAGCTTTCTTT; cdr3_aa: CASSEIPEGREAFF
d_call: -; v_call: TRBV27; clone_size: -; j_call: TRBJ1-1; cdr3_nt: TGTGCCAGCAGTCCCCCGATGTTAGGGGGGGCCAACACTGAAGCTTTCTTT; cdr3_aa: CASSPPMLGGANTEAFF
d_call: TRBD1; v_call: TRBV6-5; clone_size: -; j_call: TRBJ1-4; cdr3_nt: TGTGCCAGCAGTTATCAGCAGGGGGGAGGTAATGAAAAACTGTTTTTT; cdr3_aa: CASSYQQGGGNEKLFF
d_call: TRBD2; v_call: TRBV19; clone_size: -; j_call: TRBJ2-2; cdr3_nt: TGTGCCAGTAGTATACAGCGGGAGCCCACCGGGGAGCTGTTTTTT; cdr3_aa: CASSIQREPTGELFF
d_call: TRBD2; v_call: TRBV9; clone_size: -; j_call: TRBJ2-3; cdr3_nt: TGTGCCAGCAGCGCTGAATCGGGACTAGCGAAAAGGACAGATACGCAGTATTTT; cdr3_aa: CASSAESGLAKRTDTQYF
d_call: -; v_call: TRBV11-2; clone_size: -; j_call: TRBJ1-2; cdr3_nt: TGTGCCAGCAGCGTCGCGGACAGCAACTATGGCTACACCTTC; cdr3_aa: CASSVADSNYGYTF
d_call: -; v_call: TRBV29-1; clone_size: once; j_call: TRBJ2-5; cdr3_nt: TGCAGCGCCGAGGGCGGGATCCAAGAGACCCAGTACTTC; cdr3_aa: CSAEGGIQETQYF
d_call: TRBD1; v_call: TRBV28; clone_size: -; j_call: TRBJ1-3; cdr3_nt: TGTGCCAGCAGCTCGGGGACAGGGAATGGAAACACCATATATTTT; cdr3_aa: CASSSGTGNGNTIYF
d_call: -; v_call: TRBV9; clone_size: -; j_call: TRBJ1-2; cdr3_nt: TGTGCCAGCAGCGTAGACCGAGCAGGGGACTCTTATGGCTACACCTTC; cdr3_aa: CASSVDRAGDSYGYTF
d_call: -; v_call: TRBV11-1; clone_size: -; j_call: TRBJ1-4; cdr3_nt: TGTGCCAGCAGCTTAAACCGGGCGCTTAATGAAAAACTGTTTTTT; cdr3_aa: CASSLNRALNEKLFF
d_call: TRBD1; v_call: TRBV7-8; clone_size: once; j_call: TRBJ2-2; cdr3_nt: TGTGCCAGCAGCCGTACCTGGACAGGGTTGTCCGGGGAGCTGTTTTTT; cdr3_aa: CASSRTWTGLSGELFF
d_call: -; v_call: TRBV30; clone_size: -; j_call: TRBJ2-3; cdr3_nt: TGTGCCTGGAGCTGGGAGAGCGCGGTCCCCACAGATACGCAGTATTTT; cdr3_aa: CAWSWESAVPTDTQYF
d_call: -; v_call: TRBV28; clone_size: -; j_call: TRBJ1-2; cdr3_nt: TGTGCCAGCAGTTACGCCCACAAGGAGAGATCCCATGGCTACACCTTC; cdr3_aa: CASSYAHKERSHGYTF
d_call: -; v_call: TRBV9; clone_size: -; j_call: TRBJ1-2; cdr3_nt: TGTGCCAGCAGCGCCCCTAGGGGACCCCGGGGAGCTAACTATGGCTACACCTTC; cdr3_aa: CASSAPRGPRGANYGYTF
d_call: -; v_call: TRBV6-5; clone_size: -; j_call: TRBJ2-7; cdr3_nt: TGTGCCAGCAGTTACTTGGAACCCTACGAGCAGTACTTC; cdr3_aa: CASSYLEPYEQYF
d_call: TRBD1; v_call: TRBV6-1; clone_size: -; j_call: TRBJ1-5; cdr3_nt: TGTGCCAGCAGTCCTACAGGGGTCAATCAGCCCCAGCATTTT; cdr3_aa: CASSPTGVNQPQHF
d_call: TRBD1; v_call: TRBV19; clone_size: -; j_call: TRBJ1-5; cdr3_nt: TGTGCCAGTAGTACTGCGGACAGGGCTTTCCTTGATAGCAATCAGCCCCAGCATTTT; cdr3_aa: CASSTADRAFLDSNQPQHF
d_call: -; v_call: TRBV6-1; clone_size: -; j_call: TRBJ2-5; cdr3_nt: TGTGCCAGCAGTGTCCCAGTGGGGCACTACCAAGAGACCCAGTACTTC; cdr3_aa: CASSVPVGHYQETQYF
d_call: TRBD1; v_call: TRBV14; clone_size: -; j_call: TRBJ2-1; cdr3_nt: TGTGCCAGCAGCCAAGGAACCGGGACAGGGGAAGAGCAGTTCTTC; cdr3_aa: CASSQGTGTGEEQFF
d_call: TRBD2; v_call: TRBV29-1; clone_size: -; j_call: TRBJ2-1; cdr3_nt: TGCAGCGTTGTAGCGGGGGGGAGGAATGAGCAGTTCTTC; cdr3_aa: CSVVAGGRNEQFF
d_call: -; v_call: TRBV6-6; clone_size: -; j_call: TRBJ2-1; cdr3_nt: TGTGCCAGCATGGGCCCCCTCGGCAATGAGCAGTTCTTC; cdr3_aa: CASMGPLGNEQFF
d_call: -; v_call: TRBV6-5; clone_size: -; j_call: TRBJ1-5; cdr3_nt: TGTGCCAGCGGGGATTCCAGGGTAAGGCAGCCCCAGCATTTT; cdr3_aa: CASGDSRVRQPQHF
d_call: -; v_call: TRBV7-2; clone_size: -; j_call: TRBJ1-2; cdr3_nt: TGTGCCAGCAGCCTAATCGGACGGAGCTACACCTTC; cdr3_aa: CASSLIGRSYTF
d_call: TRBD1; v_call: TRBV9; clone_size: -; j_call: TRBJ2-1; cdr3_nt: TGTGCCAGCAGCGGACAGGGACCCACCTACAATGAGCAGTTCTTC; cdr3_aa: CASSGQGPTYNEQFF
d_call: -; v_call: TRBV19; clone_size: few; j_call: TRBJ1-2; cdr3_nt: TGTGCCAGTAGTAATGGACCGGCGGGCTACACCTTC; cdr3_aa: CASSNGPAGYTF